The 32 T cell receptor beta chains given below trace back to one sample, sequenced in a study of beta chain features in type 1 diabetes. Findings and limits, study-wide: Within each of all four CD4+ subsets, Type 1 diabetes patients had TCRB CDR3s that were moderately but significantly shorter.

No antigen has been assigned to these receptors. Every bit of the isolated RNA underwent reverse transcription, so sequencing read expressed TCRB transcripts. Sequencing used immunoSEQ multiplex PCR; TCRdb keeps in-frame clones, though not all of them. The table has about 260,000 clones, around 24% seen once. Sequencing was performed on naive CD4+ T cells from blood. These receptors all stem from a woman in her twenties or thirties with type 1 diabetes.

This clone has more than one count but fewer than ten. The chain is built from TRBV30 and TRBJ2-3; 7 nucleotides line up with TRBD1. J gave up 1 base and V 3 bases, and 7 bases lay outside the gene matches. The CDR3 is 15 amino acids. Germline CDR1 reads GTSNPN; CDR2 reads SVGIG (reference sequence). The CDR3 region is CAWSDTGAGTDTQYF. As DNA, the CDR3 is TGTGCCTGGAGCGACACAGGGGCCGGCACAGATACGCAGTATTTT.

This clone was detected a few times. This chain uses TRBV7-8 with TRBJ2-1, with TRBD2 matching over 7 bases. Germline CDR1 and CDR2: SGHVS and FQNEAQ. The ends lost 5 bases at V and 2 bases at J; junction bases unmatched: 3. This CDR3 comprises 14 residues. CDR3 nucleotides: TGTGCCAGCAGCCAAGGACTAGCCTACAATGAGCAGTTCTTC. Residues: CASSQGLAYNEQFF. Together with reference TRBV7-8 and TRBJ2-1, the CDR3 gives the full variable domain: GAGVSQSPRYKVAKRGQDVALRCDPISGHVSLFWYQQALGQGPEFLTYFQNEAQLDKSGLPSDRFFAERPEGSVSTLKIQRTQQEDSAVYLCASSQGLAYNEQFFGPGTRLTVL.

In its sample, this clone was seen a few times. The chain carries TRBV4-2 and TRBJ2-7; 11 nucleotides line up with TRBD2. The CDR3 consists of 16 residues. V lost 3 bases and J lost 9; bases outside the gene matches: 13. Germline-derived CDR1 and CDR2 are LGHNA and YNFKEQ. CDR3 in amino acids: CASSHEFLAGGIGQYF. DNA of the CDR3: TGTGCCAGCAGCCACGAATTTCTAGCGGGAGGTATAGGGCAGTACTTC.

This clone was seen more than once but under ten times. The V call is TRBV6-6, the J call TRBJ2-5; D remains unclear. CDR3 length: 13 residues. Germline lookup yields CDR1 MNHNY and CDR2 SVGAGI (reference sequence). Trimming shortened V by 0 bases and J by 7 bases, and 9 bases separated the two germline ends. Here the CDR3 reads CASSYSKTGTQYF. CDR3 sequence (DNA): TGTGCCAGCAGTTACTCGAAAACCGGGACCCAGTACTTC.

This chain uses TRBV2 with TRBJ2-7, with D possibly being TRBD2 (5 bases). Germline loops: CDR1 SNHLY, CDR2 FYNNEI. V was trimmed by 8 bases and J by 3 bases, leaving 11 bases between them. The CDR3 contains 12 residues. CDR3 sequence reads: CASQYDYYEQYF. CDR3 in DNA: TGTGCCAGCCAGTATGACTACTACGAGCAGTACTTC. The entire variable domain, with the rest obtained from reference TRBV2 and TRBJ2-7, is as follows: EPEVTQTPSHQVTQMGQEVILRCVPISNHLYFYWYRQILGQKVEFLVSFYNNEISEKSEIFDDQFSVERPDGSNFTLKIRSTKLEDSAMYFCASQYDYYEQYFGPGTRLTVT.

The chain carries TRBV5-1 and TRBJ2-1, with D maybe TRBD2 (6 bases). Germline CDR1 SGHRS, CDR2 YFSETQ. CDR3 length: 13 amino acids. V lost 0 bases, J lost 10 bases, and 11 bases lay in between. CDR3 protein: CASSLARLAEQFF. The CDR3 DNA follows: TGCGCCAGCAGCTTGGCCCGGCTAGCGGAGCAGTTCTTC.

This clone was counted once. The rearrangement uses TRBV25-1 and TRBJ2-7; TRBD1 aligns across 8 bases. The CDR3 runs 16 residues. CDR1 is MGHDK, CDR2 SYGVNS, per germline. Trimming at V came to 7 bases and at J to 5 bases, leaving 16 bases not matched to a gene. The CDR3 DNA reads as TGTGCCAGCACCCTGACCCCCACAGGGGGGACCCACGAGCAGTACTTC. Translating it yields CASTLTPTGGTHEQYF.

V usage is TRBV27 and J usage is TRBJ2-5; no clear D gene. Per germline, CDR1 MNHEY and CDR2 SMNVEV (reference sequence). The V end was cut by 7 bases, the J end by 1 base, with 10 bases between. The CDR3 runs 13 residues. CDR3 in amino acids: CASKKPSQETQYF. CDR3 in DNA: TGTGCCAGCAAGAAGCCCTCCCAAGAGACCCAGTACTTC.

The rearrangement uses TRBV10-3 and TRBJ2-7; tentatively, D is TRBD1 (5 bases). Trimming left V 3 bases short and J 5 bases short, with 14 bases between. The CDR3 is made up of 14 amino acids. Germline-derived CDR1 and CDR2 are ENHRY and SYGVKD. The CDR3 region has the DNA TGTGCCATCAGTGACCCGCCACAGGTGAACGAGCAGTACTTC. Translation gives CAISDPPQVNEQYF.

The chain joins TRBV5-1 to TRBJ2-1, with TRBD2 as a possible D gene (5 bases). Germline V lookup: CDR1 SGHRS, CDR2 YFSETQ. V shed 2 bases and J shed 0 bases, with 9 bases lying between them. The CDR3 is 15 amino acids. Here the CDR3 DNA reads TGCGCCAGCAGCTTCGGGGAGTCCTCCTACAATGAGCAGTTCTTC. This gives the protein CASSFGESSYNEQFF.

With respect to this clone: The same CDR3 can be traced to other DNA sequences in this sample. The V and J genes are TRBV30 and TRBJ2-1; TRBD2 might be the D (5 bases). Trimming left V 0 bases short and J 4 bases short, with 7 bases between. CDR1 is GTSNPN, CDR2 SVGIG, per germline (reference sequence). The CDR3 is made up of 13 amino acids. The CDR3 DNA follows: TGTGCCTGGAGTGTAGGAGGTTACAATGAGCAGTTCTTC. Translated: CAWSVGGYNEQFF.

V gene TRBV5-1 combines with J gene TRBJ2-1; TRBD1 matches 7 bases. Germline V lookup: CDR1 SGHRS, CDR2 YFSETQ. This CDR3 has 16 amino acids. V shed 0 bases and J 2 bases; nucleotides not matched to a gene: 5. The CDR3 protein is CASSLAGQVPYNEQFF. As DNA, the CDR3 is TGCGCCAGCAGCTTGGCCGGACAGGTTCCCTACAATGAGCAGTTCTTC. Full variable domain (rest looked up from reference TRBV5-1 and TRBJ2-1): KAGVTQTPRYLIKTRGQQVTLSCSPISGHRSVSWYQQTPGQGLQFLFEYFSETQRNKGNFPGRFSGRQFSNSRSEMNVSTLELGDSALYLCASSLAGQVPYNEQFFGPGTRLTVL.

This clone turned up a few times. V gene TRBV29-1 combines with J gene TRBJ2-1; possible D gene TRBD2, 5 bases. Between the trimmed V and J ends, which lost 0 bases and 13 bases, there was a span of 13 bases. Per the germline V gene, CDR1 is SQVTM and CDR2 is ANQGSEA. The CDR3 totals 12 residues. The CDR3 DNA reads TGCAGCGTTGAAGACATTGGGAGTAGTCAGTTCTTC. The encoded protein is CSVEDIGSSQFF.

This clone was seen only a few times. The chain recombines TRBV28 with TRBJ1-2; 8 bases align to TRBD1. Germline CDR1 reads MDHEN; CDR2 reads SYDVKM. This CDR3 has 13 amino acids. After removal of 5 bases from V and 13 bases from J, the junction contained 12 bases not matched to a gene. The DNA for the CDR3 is TGTGCCAGCAGTCCTACCTCGACAGGGGTCGCCACCTTC. It codes for CASSPTSTGVATF.

This chain connects TRBV5-1 to TRBJ2-1, with D perhaps TRBD1 (6 bases). Germline CDR1 and CDR2: SGHRS and YFSETQ. The CDR3 is 13 residues long. Trimming pared 4 bases from V and 5 bases from J, leaving 10 bases between. DNA of the CDR3: TGCGCCAGCAGCGCCCGGACAGACAATGAGCAGTTCTTC. It translates to CASSARTDNEQFF. Using reference TRBV5-1 and TRBJ2-1 for the parts outside the CDR3, the full variable domain is KAGVTQTPRYLIKTRGQQVTLSCSPISGHRSVSWYQQTPGQGLQFLFEYFSETQRNKGNFPGRFSGRQFSNSRSEMNVSTLELGDSALYLCASSARTDNEQFFGPGTRLTVL.

This sequence joins TRBV9 and TRBJ2-5; 7 bases are a match to TRBD2. CDR3 length: 14 residues. Germline assignment: CDR1 SGDLS and CDR2 YYNGEE. Losses at the gene ends were 4 bases for V and 5 bases for J; bases not matched to a gene: 8. The CDR3 DNA reads TGTGCCAGCAGCCCTCCGACTAGCTGGGAGACCCAGTACTTC. Translated, it gives CASSPPTSWETQYF. Drawing the rest from reference TRBV9 and TRBJ2-5, the complete variable domain is DSGVTQTPKHLITATGQRVTLRCSPRSGDLSVYWYQQSLDQGLQFLIQYYNGEERAKGNILERFSAQQFPDLHSELNLSSLELGDSALYFCASSPPTSWETQYFGPGTRLLVL.

CDR3 protein: CASSMGREYEQYF. CDR3 sequence (DNA): TGCGCCAGCAGCATGGGACGGGAGTACGAGCAGTACTTC. V and J are TRBV5-1 and TRBJ2-7; D is perhaps TRBD2 (6 bases). Per the germline V gene, CDR1 is SGHRS and CDR2 is YFSETQ. The V gene lost 4 bases and the J gene lost 4 bases, with 12 bases spanning the gap. This CDR3 has 13 amino acids. The entire variable domain, with the rest obtained from reference TRBV5-1 and TRBJ2-7, is as follows: KAGVTQTPRYLIKTRGQQVTLSCSPISGHRSVSWYQQTPGQGLQFLFEYFSETQRNKGNFPGRFSGRQFSNSRSEMNVSTLELGDSALYLCASSMGREYEQYFGPGTRLTVT.

The gene calls are TRBV6-1 and TRBJ2-7, with 9 bases aligning to TRBD1. This CDR3 has 15 residues. V lost 3 bases, J lost 2 bases, and 5 bases stayed unmatched. The germline gives CDR1 MNHNS, CDR2 SASEGT. This CDR3 reads CASSETGGNPYEQYF. For the CDR3, the DNA is TGTGCCAGCAGTGAGACAGGGGGAAATCCCTACGAGCAGTACTTC.

This clone was seen only a few times. The CDR3, as DNA: TGTGCCAGCAGCGCCGGGACAGGGAATCAGCCCCAGCATTTT. Its protein product is CASSAGTGNQPQHF. The rearrangement joins TRBV6-5 to TRBJ1-5, with 9 positions matching TRBD1. V dropped 6 bases and J dropped 4; count of bases not matched to a gene: 4. This CDR3 contains 14 residues. The germline V gene has CDR1 MNHEY and CDR2 SVGAGI.

The chain has TRBV14 and TRBJ2-7; D is undetermined. From germline, CDR1 is SGHDN and CDR2 FVKESK. CDR3 length: 12 amino acids. The germline V and J ends were trimmed by 6 bases and 0 bases, with 6 bases remaining between them. CDR3 amino acids: CASSSSSYEQYF. The CDR3 DNA reads as TGTGCCAGCAGTAGTAGCTCCTACGAGCAGTACTTC.

CDR3 protein: CASSLESGSYNEQFF. The CDR3 bases are TGTGCCAGCAGCTTAGAAAGCGGGAGTTACAATGAGCAGTTCTTC. The genes are TRBV7-2 and TRBJ2-1; 8 nucleotides agree with TRBD2. CDR1 and CDR2 from the germline V gene are SGHTA and FQGNSA. The V gene end was trimmed by 1 base and the J gene end by 4 bases; junction bases not matched to a gene: 3. The CDR3 sequence is 15 residues long.

V and J are TRBV10-3 and TRBJ2-1; the match to TRBD2 covers 10 bases. V dropped 6 bases and J dropped 5; count of bases not matched to a gene: 4. Germline V gives CDR1 ENHRY, CDR2 SYGVKD. This CDR3 region has 14 residues. The CDR3 DNA reads TGTGCCATCAGACCGGGACTAGCGAACAATGAGCAGTTCTTC. This encodes CAIRPGLANNEQFF.

The rearrangement uses TRBV18 and TRBJ2-4, with D possibly TRBD1 on 6 matching bases. The CDR3 contains 12 residues. The V end was cut by 3 bases, the J end by 12 bases, with 12 bases between. Germline V gene lookup returns CDR1 KGHSH and CDR2 LQKENI. The CDR3 nucleotides are TGTGCCAGCTCACCGGACAGTAAATCTCAGTACTTC. Translating gives CASSPDSKSQYF.

The chain is built from TRBV6-5 and TRBJ2-7; tentative D call: TRBD2 (5 bases). Trimming cost V 6 bases and J 6 bases, with 18 bases left between them. The CDR3 length is 14 residues. Germline values: CDR1 MNHEY, CDR2 SVGAGI. The CDR3 is CASSLGYRGSEQYF. CDR3 nucleotides: TGTGCCAGCAGCTTGGGGTACAGAGGGTCCGAGCAGTACTTC.

This clone has more than one count but fewer than ten. The V and J genes are TRBV2 and TRBJ2-1, with D hard to call. The length of the CDR3 is 12 residues. V was cut by 7 bases and J by 7 bases, with 11 bases left in between. The V gene's germline CDR1 is SNHLY and CDR2 FYNNEI. The CDR3 coding sequence is TGTGCCAGCAAGGCGGTAGTGAATGAGCAGTTCTTC. Its translation is CASKAVVNEQFF.

The chain has TRBV4-2 and TRBJ1-2; TRBD1 agrees at 9 bases. V lost 5 bases, J lost 4 bases, and 8 bases stayed unmatched. The CDR3 contains 15 residues. Germline CDR1 and CDR2: LGHNA and YNFKEQ. The CDR3 DNA sequence: TGTGCCAGCAGCAGGGACAGGGATATATTCTATGGCTACACCTTC. This encodes CASSRDRDIFYGYTF.

This rearrangement joins TRBV30 to TRBJ2-7; D is uncertain. The CDR3 is 14 amino acids. V shed 2 bases and J shed 1 base, with 12 bases lying between them. CDR1 and CDR2 (germline): GTSNPN, SVGIG (reference sequence). CDR3 amino acids: CAWSMPPQSYEQYF. DNA of the CDR3: TGTGCCTGGAGTATGCCGCCGCAGTCCTACGAGCAGTACTTC.

In this sample, this clone turned up a few times. The rearrangement uses TRBV27 and TRBJ2-2, with D possibly matching TRBD1 (5 bases). The germline V and J ends were trimmed by 5 bases and 4 bases, with 11 bases remaining between them. This CDR3 has 14 amino acids. Germline loops: CDR1 MNHEY, CDR2 SMNVEV (reference sequence). As DNA, the CDR3 is TGTGCCAGCAGTCCGACAGTTTTCACCGGGGAGCTGTTTTTT. Protein sequence: CASSPTVFTGELFF.

This clone was seen a handful of times. The chain is built from TRBV7-9 and TRBJ1-2, with TRBD1 matching over 7 bases. The CDR3 extends over 14 amino acids. Germline CDR1 reads SEHNR; CDR2 reads FQNEAQ (reference sequence). V trimming: 5 bases; J trimming: 3 bases; junction bases outside the gene matches: 6. CDR3 in amino acids: CASSVRGLDYGYTF. In DNA, the CDR3 is TGTGCCAGCAGCGTCAGGGGGTTGGACTATGGCTACACCTTC.

The V and J genes are TRBV5-1 and TRBJ2-7; maybe TRBD1 (5 bases). With 4 bases removed from V and 5 bases from J, the gap between germline ends came to 16 bases. The length of the CDR3 is 14 residues. Germline V CDR1 and CDR2: SGHRS, YFSETQ. The CDR3 DNA reads TGCGCCAGCAGCCCGGTCCAGGGTCGGAACGAGCAGTACTTC. This encodes CASSPVQGRNEQYF. Complete variable domain (other parts from reference TRBV5-1 and TRBJ2-7): KAGVTQTPRYLIKTRGQQVTLSCSPISGHRSVSWYQQTPGQGLQFLFEYFSETQRNKGNFPGRFSGRQFSNSRSEMNVSTLELGDSALYLCASSPVQGRNEQYFGPGTRLTVT.

This clone was picked up a small number of times. The chain is built from TRBV9 and TRBJ2-7; D call uncertain. Trimming removed 3 bases at V and 6 bases at J, with 7 bases between. This CDR3 contains 11 residues. Germline V CDR1 and CDR2: SGDLS, YYNGEE. CDR3 sequence: CASSDPGEQYF. CDR3 in DNA: TGTGCCAGCAGCGACCCCGGCGAGCAGTACTTC.

The table lists this clone with a few counts. The V and J genes are TRBV30 and TRBJ1-5; possible D gene TRBD1, 5 bases. The ends were cut back, 5 bases at V and 5 bases at J, with 13 bases in the middle. Germline V gives CDR1 GTSNPN, CDR2 SVGIG (reference sequence). The CDR3 is 13 residues long. CDR3 in amino acids: CAWAGGDDQPQHF. The DNA of the CDR3 is TGTGCCTGGGCGGGAGGGGACGATCAGCCCCAGCATTTT.